What follows describes a single T cell receptor (beta chain). The antigen remains undetermined. This entry comes from a study of regulatory dendritic cells for organ transplantation. Background on the study: Dendritic cell cultures received LPS on day 6. Study-wide findings and caveats: Considerable individual heterogeneity was seen in alloreactive memory CD8+ T cells.

The protocol was immunoSEQ multiplex PCR, while the TCRdb copy is restricted to in-frame clones and leaves out a portion. Of about 11,000 clones listed, about 75% are singletons. CFSE-labeled sorted T cells met regulatory or mature dendritic cells for roughly 5 days. Naive CD45RA+ and memory CD45RO+ CD4+ or CD8+ T cells were FACS-sorted. The sequencing sample was made of memory CD4+ T cells from blood cultured with regulatory dendritic cells. The subset denotes: CD45RO+ memory T cells. The source is a human donor in good health.

For the CDR3, the DNA is TGTGCCACCAGCAGAGGACGGGGCAGGGGGCGGGGGGAGACCCAGTACTTC. It is translated as CATSRGRGRGRGETQYF. V is TRBV15 and J is TRBJ2-5, with a tentative D call TRBD1 (8 bases). This CDR3 spans 17 amino acids. The germline V and J ends were trimmed by 1 base and 5 bases, with 20 bases remaining between them. Germline V gene lookup returns CDR1 LNHNV and CDR2 YYDKDF (reference sequence).